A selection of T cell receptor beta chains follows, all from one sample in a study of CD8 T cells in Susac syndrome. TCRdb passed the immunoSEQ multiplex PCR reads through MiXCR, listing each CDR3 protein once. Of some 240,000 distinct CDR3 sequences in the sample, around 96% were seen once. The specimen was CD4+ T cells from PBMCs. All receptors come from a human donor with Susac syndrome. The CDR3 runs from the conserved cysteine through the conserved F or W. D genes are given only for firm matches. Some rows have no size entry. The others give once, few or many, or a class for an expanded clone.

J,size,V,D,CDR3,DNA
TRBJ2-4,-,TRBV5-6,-,CASSQQGLGAKNIQYF,TGTGCCAGCAGCCAACAGGGTCTTGGAGCCAAAAACATTCAGTACTTC
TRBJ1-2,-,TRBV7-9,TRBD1,CAGVAFDRAPDYGYTF,TGTGCCGGGGTTGCGTTCGACAGGGCCCCCGACTATGGCTACACCTTC
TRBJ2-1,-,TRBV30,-,CAWTQSADYRYNEQFF,TGTGCCTGGACCCAGAGCGCCGATTATAGGTACAATGAGCAGTTCTTC
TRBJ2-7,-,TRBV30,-,CAWRVLRQESYEQYF,TGTGCCTGGAGAGTCCTACGGCAGGAATCCTACGAGCAGTACTTC
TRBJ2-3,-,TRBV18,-,CASSPSATDTQYF,TGTGCCAGCTCACCTTCAGCTACAGATACGCAGTATTTT
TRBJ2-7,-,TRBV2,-,CATLGVKRSYEQYF,TGTGCCACTCTAGGCGTTAAAAGATCCTACGAGCAGTACTTC
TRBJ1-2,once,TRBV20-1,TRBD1,CSARGQGGYTF,TGCAGTGCCCGAGGACAGGGCGGCTACACCTTC
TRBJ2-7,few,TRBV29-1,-,CSASQGTSYEQYF,TGCAGCGCAAGTCAGGGGACATCCTACGAGCAGTACTTC
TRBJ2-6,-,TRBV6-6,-,CASSRLSGANVLTF,TGTGCCAGCTCCCGATTGTCCGGGGCCAACGTCCTGACTTTC
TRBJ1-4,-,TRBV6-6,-,CASSSRPVYQEKLFF,TGTGCCAGCAGTTCCAGACCGGTATATCAGGAAAAACTGTTTTTT
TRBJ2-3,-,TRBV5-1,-,CASSPGGGEDTQYF,TGCGCCAGCAGCCCCGGAGGAGGGGAAGATACGCAGTATTTT
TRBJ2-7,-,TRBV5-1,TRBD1,CASSLRQGDEQYF,TGCGCCAGCAGCCTCCGACAGGGAGACGAGCAGTACTTC
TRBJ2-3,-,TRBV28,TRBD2,CASSPSGSSRTDTQYF,TGTGCCAGCAGCCCTAGCGGGAGTTCTCGCACAGATACGCAGTATTTT
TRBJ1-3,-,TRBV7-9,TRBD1,CASSFDGAGGRDTIYF,TGTGCCAGCAGCTTCGACGGTGCAGGGGGGAGAGACACCATATATTTT
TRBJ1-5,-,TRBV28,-,CASSLSARLTGNQPQHF,TGTGCCAGCAGTTTATCGGCCAGACTTACTGGCAATCAGCCCCAGCATTTT